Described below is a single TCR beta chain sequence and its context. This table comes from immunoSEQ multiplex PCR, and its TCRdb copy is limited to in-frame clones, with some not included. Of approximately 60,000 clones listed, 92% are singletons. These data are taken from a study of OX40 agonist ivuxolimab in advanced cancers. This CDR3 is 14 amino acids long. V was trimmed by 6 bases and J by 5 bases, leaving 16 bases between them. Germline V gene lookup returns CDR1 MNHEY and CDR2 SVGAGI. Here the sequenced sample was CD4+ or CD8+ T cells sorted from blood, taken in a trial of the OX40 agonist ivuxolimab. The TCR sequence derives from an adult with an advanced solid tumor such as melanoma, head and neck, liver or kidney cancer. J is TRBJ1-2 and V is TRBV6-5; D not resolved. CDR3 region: CASSQLEQLYGYTF. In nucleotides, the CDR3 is TGTGCCAGCAGCCAGCTGGAACAGCTGTATGGCTACACCTTC.